This T cell receptor (beta chain) was obtained from a study of blood T cell repertoires in COVID-19. Study context: Acute and convalescent COVID-19 specimens originated in the United States, Italy and Spain. T cells, B-cell-depleted T cells, or PBMCs provided the cDNA or gDNA that served as material.

The repertoire was sequenced with immunoSEQ multiplex PCR; TCRdb's copy has only in-frame clones and lacks some. The sample yields about 180,000 clones, around 90% seen once. Those enrolled, adults aged about 18 to 95 years, came from fewer than 25 US areas. All recovered Cohort 3 donors got two negative PCRs, got clearance, or saw symptom resolution. V was trimmed by 6 bases and J by 7 bases, leaving 12 bases between them. Germline CDR1 and CDR2: KGHSH and LQKENI. The length of the CDR3 is 13 residues. The chain has TRBV18 and TRBJ1-4, with D perhaps TRBD1 (5 bases). Sequencing was done on a sample of PBMCs or T cells enriched from blood (not recorded which). The TCR originated in a woman between 18 and 29 years old who had recovered from COVID-19. The CDR3 is CASSQGGGEKLFF. CDR3 DNA sequence: TGTGCCAGCTCCCAGGGAGGTGGTGAAAAACTGTTTTTT.